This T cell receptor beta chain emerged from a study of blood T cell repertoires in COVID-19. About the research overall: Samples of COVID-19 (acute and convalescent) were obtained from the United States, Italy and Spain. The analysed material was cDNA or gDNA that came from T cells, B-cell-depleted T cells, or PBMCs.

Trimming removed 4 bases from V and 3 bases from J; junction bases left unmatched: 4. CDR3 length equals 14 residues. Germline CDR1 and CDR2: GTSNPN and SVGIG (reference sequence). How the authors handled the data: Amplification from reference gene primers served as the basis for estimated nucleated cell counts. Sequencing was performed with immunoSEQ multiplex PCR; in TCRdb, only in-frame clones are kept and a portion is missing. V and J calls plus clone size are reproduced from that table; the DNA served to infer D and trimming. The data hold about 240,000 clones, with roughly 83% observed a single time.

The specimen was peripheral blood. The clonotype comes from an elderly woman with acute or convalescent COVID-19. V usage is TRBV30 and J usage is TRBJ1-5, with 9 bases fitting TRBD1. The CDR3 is CAWTRTGANQPQHF. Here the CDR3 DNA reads TGTGCCTGGACCCGGACAGGGGCCAATCAGCCCCAGCATTTT.